These 18 T cell receptor beta chains were sequenced from one sample in a study of CD8+CD57+ T cells in acquired aplastic anemia (dated by TCRdb to the late 2010s). Instrument on record: Illumina HiSeq 2000. Genomic DNA served as template for TCR beta VDJ combination and CDR3 sequence profiling. TCRdb redid the processing of the public reads, applying fastp at Q25 and MiXCR, and retained in-frame beta chains. CDR3 protein sequences are deduplicated, and each keeps its most common genes and DNA. For this sample the table gives around 500,000 distinct CDR3 sequences, of which over 25% were detected only once. The ten top clones hold around 0.82% of the sample. Expansion of CD8+CD57+ cells had been shown by flow cytometry in the patients chosen for sequencing. The sequencing input was sorted CD4+, CD8+, or CD8+CD57+ T cells (not recorded which) from PBMCs. The receptors were gathered from a human donor with aplastic anemia.

This clonotype was seen many times. This chain joins TRBV7-2 and TRBJ2-3, with a possible D match to TRBD1 (5 bases). The CDR3 is 15 amino acids. The ends were cut back, 2 bases at V and 5 bases at J, with 14 bases in the middle. Germline loops: CDR1 SGHTA, CDR2 FQGNSA. The DNA for the CDR3 is TGTGCCAGCAGCTTAAGGCAGGGATATGGAGATACGCAGTATTTT. Translated, it gives CASSLRQGYGDTQYF.

About this clonotype itself: The junction shows a germline mismatch at one end, possibly a read error. The chain recombines TRBV12-3 or TRBV12-4 with TRBJ2-6, with a weak D call TRBD1 (7 bases). The CDR3 sequence is 16 residues long. The CDR3: CASSLQGGAGTNVLTF. CDR3 bases: TGTGCCAGCAGTTTACAGGGGGGTGCTGGGACCAACGTCCTGACTTTC.

The V call is TRBV12-3 or TRBV12-4, the J call TRBJ1-1; D not resolved. The CDR3 consists of 15 residues. The V gene lost 5 bases and the J gene lost 4 bases, with 17 bases spanning the gap. The CDR3 loop reads CASSPRASLPTEAFF. The CDR3 DNA reads TGTGCCAGCAGTCCGCGGGCCTCCCTCCCCACTGAAGCTTTCTTT.

This clonotype was counted many times. V gene TRBV11-2 combines with J gene TRBJ1-1; D uncertain. The germline gives CDR1 SGHAT, CDR2 FQNNGV. The CDR3 loop spans 11 amino acids. With 11 bases removed from V and 1 base from J, the gap between germline ends came to 8 bases. The CDR3 sequence: CAVEGNTEAFF. CDR3 in DNA: TGTGCCGTCGAGGGGAACACTGAAGCTTTCTTT.

This clonotype has a handful of counts. This chain joins TRBV12-3 or TRBV12-4 and TRBJ2-7; the D is unclear. This CDR3 has 14 residues. The V end was cut by 3 bases, the J end by 2 bases, with 11 bases between. This chain's CDR3 is CASSFYGRAYEQYF. The CDR3 nucleotides read TGTGCCAGCAGTTTCTATGGCCGAGCCTACGAGCAGTACTTC.

This clonotype turned up a few times. The V call is TRBV9, the J call TRBJ1-2; D is possibly TRBD1 (6 bases). CDR3 length: 15 residues. Germline CDR1 and CDR2: SGDLS and YYNGEE. V was shortened by 0 bases and J by 7 bases, with 16 bases between the two germline ends. The CDR3 DNA sequence: TGTGCCAGCAGCGTAGGGACAGCCCGCCGGGGTGGCTACACCTTC. Translated, it gives CASSVGTARRGGYTF.

The chain joins TRBV5-1 to TRBJ2-7; D call uncertain. Germline CDR1 SGHRS, CDR2 YFSETQ. The CDR3 totals 13 residues. V was cut by 4 bases and J by 1 base, with 9 bases left in between. In DNA, the CDR3 is TGCGCCAGCAGCCCGGTGCTGTCCTACGAGCAGTACTTC. It translates to CASSPVLSYEQYF.

This chain links TRBV2 with TRBJ1-5, with D unresolved. CDR3 length: 13 amino acids. The germline V and J ends were trimmed by 8 bases and 5 bases, with 13 bases remaining between them. In germline, CDR1 is SNHLY, CDR2 FYNNEI. This chain's CDR3 is CASSSERDQPQHF. CDR3 bases: TGTGCCAGCTCGTCTGAGAGGGATCAGCCCCAGCATTTT. The whole variable domain, remainder taken from reference TRBV2 and TRBJ1-5, is EPEVTQTPSHQVTQMGQEVILRCVPISNHLYFYWYRQILGQKVEFLVSFYNNEISEKSEIFDDQFSVERPDGSNFTLKIRSTKLEDSAMYFCASSSERDQPQHFGDGTRLSIL.

This clonotype was detected many times. This chain uses TRBV15 with TRBJ2-5, with 8 bases matching TRBD1. CDR1 and CDR2 (germline): LNHNV, YYDKDF (reference sequence). With V trimmed by 3 bases and J by 5 bases, 8 bases remained unmatched. The CDR3 is 15 residues long. Here the CDR3 reads CATSSRATGVETQYF. As DNA, the CDR3 is TGTGCCACCAGCAGCCGAGCGACAGGGGTCGAGACCCAGTACTTC.

This clonotype occurred a few times. The gene calls are TRBV7-9 and TRBJ2-1; D is undetermined. V was trimmed by 5 bases and J by 6 bases, leaving 5 bases between them. CDR3 length: 11 residues. Looked up from germline, CDR1 is SEHNR and CDR2 is FQNEAQ (reference sequence). In nucleotides, the CDR3 is TGTGCCAGCAGCCCGATCAATGAGCAGTTCTTC. Translated: CASSPINEQFF.

V usage is TRBV12-3 or TRBV12-4 and J usage is TRBJ2-3; the D is unclear. The CDR3 extends over 13 amino acids. V shed 2 bases and J shed 2 bases, with 5 bases lying between them. The CDR3 is CASSLLVTDTQYF. The DNA for the CDR3 is TGTGCCAGCAGTTTACTTGTCACAGATACGCAGTATTTT.

The chain carries TRBV25-1 and TRBJ2-7; 7 nucleotides agree with TRBD2. The CDR3 consists of 16 residues. Germline-derived CDR1 and CDR2 are MGHDK and SYGVNS. Trimming removed 3 bases from V and 5 bases from J; junction bases left unmatched: 13. CDR3 coding DNA: TGTGCCAGCAGTGAGAGCCCCGGGGCGGGGGTAGACGAGCAGTACTTC. It specifies CASSESPGAGVDEQYF.

This clonotype came up many times. The chain employs TRBV2 and TRBJ1-2, with D maybe TRBD1 (6 bases). Trimming shortened V by 8 bases and J by 10 bases, and 20 bases separated the two germline ends. The CDR3 consists of 13 residues. CDR1 is SNHLY, CDR2 FYNNEI, per germline. The CDR3 DNA is TGTGCCAGCCGTAGTGGGGCAGGGGAAGACTACACCTTC. Its translation is CASRSGAGEDYTF.

With regard to this clonotype: A read error may account for a junction end that differs from germline. The V and J genes are TRBV15 and TRBJ2-7; a possible D gene is TRBD1 (8 bases). Germline V gene lookup returns CDR1 LNHNV and CDR2 YYDKDF (reference sequence). The CDR3 covers 14 residues. As DNA, the CDR3 is TGTGCCGCCAGCAGAGAGAACAGGGGGGGCGAGCAGTACTTC. Translation: CAASRENRGGEQYF.

Comment on this clonotype: A much larger clonotype is one base distant, so this may be a read error. The chain is built from TRBV20-1 and TRBJ2-7; D remains unclear. The CDR3 covers 13 residues. Trimming took off 1 base at V and 1 base at J, with 8 bases between the two ends. Germline V gives CDR1 DFQATT, CDR2 SNEGSKA (reference sequence). DNA of the CDR3: TGCAGTGCTAGAGGTGTCGGGTCCTACGAGCAGTACTTC. This gives the protein CSARGVGSYEQYF.

This clonotype was seen ten or more times. The chain links TRBV11-2 to TRBJ2-7, with 7 bases lining up with TRBD2. The junction had 8 bases not matched to a gene; V was cut back by 5 bases and J by 1 base. Germline-derived CDR1 and CDR2 are SGHAT and FQNNGV. The CDR3 is 15 residues long. The chain's CDR3 is CASSQPLAASYEQYF. The CDR3 DNA sequence: TGTGCCAGCAGCCAACCCCTAGCGGCGTCCTACGAGCAGTACTTC.

The chain's CDR3 is CASSGDSTSYEQYF. In DNA form, the CDR3 reads TGTGCCAGCAGCGGGGACTCCACTTCCTACGAGCAGTACTTC. The chain combines TRBV2 with TRBJ2-7; D possibly corresponds to TRBD2 (6 bases). CDR1 SNHLY and CDR2 FYNNEI come from the germline V gene. CDR3 size: 14 residues. Trimming removed 6 bases at V and 1 base at J, with 13 bases between.

Comments on this clonotype: A much more abundant neighbour one base away suggests this may be a read error. The chain uses TRBV9 and TRBJ1-5, with D unresolved. V was cut by 4 bases and J by 1 base, with 15 bases left in between. From germline, CDR1 is SGDLS and CDR2 YYNGEE. The CDR3 spans 16 residues. The CDR3 DNA reads TGTGCCAGCAGCTTGAGGCCGACCGGGAGCAATCAGCCCCAGCATTTT. Protein product: CASSLRPTGSNQPQHF.